This entry lists 30 T cell receptor beta chains sequenced from one sample in a study of CXCR3-negative and CXCR3-positive naive CD8 T cells. Through 5' RACE with UMI labels, the TRB cDNA libraries were prepared. TCRdb processed the 5' RACE reads again and assigns one entry to each CDR3 protein, with no DNA. The listing records roughly 100,000 distinct CDR3 sequences. The sequenced material came from naive CXCR3- CD8+ T cells from blood. Subset indicated: CD45RO-CCR7+CD27+CD95- naive CD8+ T cells lacking CXCR3 (TNR3-). These receptors all stem from a human donor in good health. Some clones in this sample may be carry-over from other donors' samples.

The V call is TRBV4-1, the J call TRBJ2-7; there is no DNA to check the TCRdb D call of TRBD2. CDR1 MGHRA and CDR2 YSYEKL come from the germline V gene. The CDR3 is 15 residues long. This CDR3 reads CASSYSGRGAYEQYF.

V is TRBV29-1 and J is TRBJ2-5; TCRdb's D gene call, TRBD2, goes unchecked for lack of DNA. CDR3 length equals 15 residues. Germline CDR1 SQVTM, CDR2 ANQGSEA. The CDR3 reads CSVDRLANNQETQYF.

The chain is built from TRBV12-3 or TRBV12-4 and TRBJ2-3; TCRdb lists TRBD2, though no DNA is available to test this call. The CDR3 runs to 15 residues. This CDR3 is CASGGLADSTDTQYF.

The CDR3: CASSWRLAGSSYEQYF. The V gene is TRBV28, the J gene TRBJ2-7; TCRdb outputs TRBD2, but without DNA this stays unchecked. CDR3 length: 16 amino acids. Germline CDR1 is MDHEN and CDR2 is SYDVKM.

The gene calls are TRBV7-6 and TRBJ2-2; TCRdb reports TRBD1, a call that lacks DNA to check it against. Germline CDR1 and CDR2: SGHVS and FNYEAQ. The CDR3 length is 16 residues. The CDR3 protein is CASSPAWTGEYGELFF.

This chain uses TRBV27 with TRBJ2-7. The V gene's germline CDR1 is MNHEY and CDR2 SMNVEV (reference sequence). The CDR3 covers 13 residues. CDR3 sequence reads: CASSLSLNYEQYF.

The gene calls are TRBV7-9 and TRBJ2-7; TCRdb picks TRBD1, but there is no DNA to check that call. This CDR3 spans 14 amino acids. Germline CDR1 reads SEHNR; CDR2 reads FQNEAQ (reference sequence). CDR3: CASSSRQKIYEQYF. The entire variable domain, with the rest obtained from reference TRBV7-9 and TRBJ2-7, is as follows: DTGVSQNPRHKITKRGQNVTFRCDPISEHNRLYWYRQTLGQGPEFLTYFQNEAQLEKSRLLSDRFSAERPKGSFSTLEIQRTEQGDSAMYLCASSSRQKIYEQYFGPGTRLTVT.

This rearrangement joins TRBV11-2 to TRBJ2-5; TCRdb gives TRBD2 as the D gene, but with no DNA this cannot be confirmed. The CDR3 has 15 residues. From germline, CDR1 is SGHAT and CDR2 FQNNGV. The CDR3 spells CASSFLAGGQETQYF.

This chain connects TRBV7-3 to TRBJ2-3; the D call of TRBD1 rests on TCRdb alone, since no DNA is present to check it. CDR1 is SGHTA and CDR2 is FQGTGA in the germline V gene. The CDR3 runs 14 residues. CDR3 amino acids: CASSLGQGQDTQYF.

The chain couples TRBV9 to TRBJ2-3; TCRdb's D call, TRBD2, is unchecked because there is no DNA. The CDR3 extends over 12 amino acids. CDR1 SGDLS and CDR2 YYNGEE come from the germline V gene. This chain's CDR3 is CASSVGGDTQYF. The whole variable domain, remainder taken from reference TRBV9 and TRBJ2-3, is DSGVTQTPKHLITATGQRVTLRCSPRSGDLSVYWYQQSLDQGLQFLIQYYNGEERAKGNILERFSAQQFPDLHSELNLSSLELGDSALYFCASSVGGDTQYFGPGTRLTVL.

V and J are TRBV29-1 and TRBJ2-7; TCRdb names TRBD2, which stays unverified in the absence of DNA. The V gene's germline CDR1 is SQVTM and CDR2 ANQGSEA. The CDR3 is 16 residues long. The CDR3 sequence: CSVELDTSGGSYEQYF.

The chain has TRBV7-6 and TRBJ1-1; TCRdb picks TRBD1, but there is no DNA to check that call. Germline assignment: CDR1 SGHVS and CDR2 FNYEAQ. The CDR3 is made up of 14 amino acids. The CDR3 protein is CASSLSGGLAEAFF. Drawing the rest from reference TRBV7-6 and TRBJ1-1, the complete variable domain is GAGVSQSPRYKVTKRGQDVALRCDPISGHVSLYWYRQALGQGPEFLTYFNYEAQQDKSGLPNDRFSAERPEGSISTLTIQRTEQRDSAMYRCASSLSGGLAEAFFGQGTRLTVV.

This rearrangement joins TRBV6-6 to TRBJ1-5; the TCRdb call, TRBD1, lacks DNA for checking. Germline-derived CDR1 and CDR2 are MNHNY and SVGAGI (reference sequence). This CDR3 contains 15 residues. CDR3 residues: CASSYPGNSNQPQHF.

The chain has TRBV7-9 and TRBJ2-5; TCRdb's D call of TRBD2 is untestable without DNA. This CDR3 is 14 amino acids long. From germline, CDR1 is SEHNR and CDR2 FQNEAQ (reference sequence). The CDR3 reads CASRGPGLKETQYF.

V and J are TRBV29-1 and TRBJ2-3; the D call from TCRdb, TRBD1, cannot be confirmed without DNA. Germline CDR1 reads SQVTM; CDR2 reads ANQGSEA. The CDR3 consists of 15 residues. CDR3: CSVDASGGMTDTQYF.

CDR3 sequence reads: CASSLTGGGTEAFF. This chain uses TRBV19 with TRBJ1-1; without DNA, the TCRdb call of TRBD1 cannot be checked. CDR1 LNHDA and CDR2 SQIVND come from the germline V gene (reference sequence). The CDR3 extends over 14 amino acids. Based on the CDR3 plus reference TRBV19 and TRBJ1-1, the full variable domain is DGGITQSPKYLFRKEGQNVTLSCEQNLNHDAMYWYRQDPGQGLRLIYYSQIVNDFQKGDIAEGYSVSREKKESFPLTVTSAQKNPTAFYLCASSLTGGGTEAFFGQGTRLTVV.

This chain uses TRBV30 with TRBJ2-7. Germline-derived CDR1 and CDR2 are GTSNPN and SVGIG (reference sequence). This CDR3 is built from 13 residues. CDR3: CAWSGQGFDEQYF.

V gene TRBV12-3 or TRBV12-4 combines with J gene TRBJ2-7; TCRdb's D call of TRBD1 is untestable without DNA. CDR3 length equals 13 residues. The CDR3 loop reads CASTPQGAREQYF.

The CDR3 loop is CASSVAEITEAFF. The chain uses TRBV9 and TRBJ1-1. The CDR3 is made up of 13 amino acids. From germline, CDR1 is SGDLS and CDR2 YYNGEE.

By frequency, this clonotype registers medium-sized. The gene calls are TRBV11-3 and TRBJ2-1; TCRdb's D call of TRBD1 is untestable without DNA. This CDR3 comprises 15 residues. CDR1 and CDR2 (germline): SGHNT, YENEEA. The CDR3 is CASSFRFGTGDEQFF.

V and J are TRBV23-1 and TRBJ2-4; TCRdb indicates TRBD2, and absent DNA this call remains unverified. TRBV23-1 is recorded as an ORF, its role being uncertain. This CDR3 spans 17 amino acids. The CDR3 here is CASSQIRDYEAKNIQYF.

V is TRBV4-1 and J is TRBJ1-2. In germline, CDR1 is MGHRA, CDR2 YSYEKL. The CDR3 is 16 residues long. CDR3: CASSHGGGGGVYGYTF.

The V call is TRBV27, the J call TRBJ2-7; checking the TCRdb D call of TRBD1 is not possible without DNA. This CDR3 spans 15 amino acids. Germline CDR1 and CDR2: MNHEY and SMNVEV (reference sequence). The CDR3 region is CASSAGTGISYEQYF.

The chain employs TRBV9 and TRBJ2-5; the D call from TCRdb, TRBD2, cannot be confirmed without DNA. Germline V gene sequence: CDR1 SGDLS, CDR2 YYNGEE. The CDR3 extends over 15 amino acids. CDR3 region: CASSVATGSFETQYF.

The chain is built from TRBV15 and TRBJ1-1. Germline-derived CDR1 and CDR2 are LNHNV and YYDKDF (reference sequence). The CDR3 loop spans 13 amino acids. CDR3 amino acids: CATSRERGIEAFF.

The rearrangement joins TRBV7-9 to TRBJ1-1; TCRdb reports TRBD1, a call that lacks DNA to check it against. The length of the CDR3 is 15 residues. Germline V gene sequence: CDR1 SEHNR, CDR2 FQNEAQ (reference sequence). CDR3 protein: CASSSVTGWSTEAFF.

The chain carries TRBV27 and TRBJ2-1; TCRdb picks TRBD1, but there is no DNA to check that call. This CDR3 is built from 12 residues. Per the germline V gene, CDR1 is MNHEY and CDR2 is SMNVEV (reference sequence). CDR3 amino acids: CASSFLRDEQFF.

The V and J genes are TRBV23-1 and TRBJ2-1; with no DNA, the TCRdb D assignment of TRBD2 cannot be verified. TRBV23-1 is noted as an ORF with a role that remains uncertain. The CDR3 has 17 amino acids. CDR3 region: CASSRGLAVPRANEQFF.

The rearrangement links TRBV12-5 to TRBJ2-2; TCRdb proposes TRBD1, but this gene call is untestable without DNA. Germline V gives CDR1 LGHNT, CDR2 FRNRAP. The CDR3 runs to 13 residues. The CDR3 spells CAGTGGYDGELFF.

The chain recombines TRBV12-3 or TRBV12-4 with TRBJ1-1; TCRdb's assignment of TRBD1 cannot be checked, as there is no DNA. This CDR3 has 14 amino acids. This chain's CDR3 is CASSLGGENTEAFF.